Each of the 28 T cell receptor beta chains below was sequenced from the same sample in a study of regulatory T cells in long-lasting Graves disease. Time point denoted: newly diagnosed GD, antithyroid drugs for less than 3 months. Making the TCR library involved RNA that had been extracted from PBMCs. Construction of TCR beta libraries relied on iRepertoire HTBI primers and on Arm-PCR targeting CDR3 regions. TCRdb analysed the multiplex PCR reads with MiXCR anew, one entry per CDR3 protein. The sample holds under 700,000 distinct CDR3 sequences, more than 15% seen once. These same data were also listed under a study on T cells in Graves' hyperthyroidism and ophthalmopathy.

Sequenced here: peripheral blood mononuclear cells (PBMCs), sampled at new diagnosis, from a patient treated with antithyroid drugs. The receptors derive from a woman aged 35-60 years with Graves disease.

The sample holds many counts of this clonotype. The chain recombines TRBV29-1 with TRBJ1-1; 7 nucleotides match TRBD1. V shed 8 bases, J shed 3 bases, and the junction held 9 bases outside the gene matches. The CDR3 totals 13 residues. Germline V lookup: CDR1 SQVTM, CDR2 ANQGSEA. CDR3: CSPRSQGDTEAFF. The DNA for the CDR3 is TGCAGCCCAAGATCTCAGGGGGACACTGAAGCTTTCTTT.

This clonotype occurred many times. The rearrangement joins TRBV27 to TRBJ1-2, with D possibly TRBD1 on 6 matching bases. The germline V gene has CDR1 MNHEY and CDR2 SMNVEV (reference sequence). Deletions cut 0 bases from V and 7 bases from J, with 9 bases between. This CDR3 has 13 residues. CDR3 in amino acids: CASSLSGGGGYTF. The CDR3 DNA reads as TGTGCCAGCAGTTTATCAGGGGGAGGTGGCTACACCTTC.

This clonotype came up many times. V gene TRBV6-2 or TRBV6-3 combines with J gene TRBJ2-3, with 8 bases fitting TRBD2. From germline, CDR1 is MNHEY and CDR2 SVGEGT. With V trimmed by 5 bases and J by 6 bases, 10 bases remained unmatched. This CDR3 comprises 15 residues. Here the CDR3 DNA reads TGTGCCAGCAGTGAAGTGGCGGGGGGATGGGATACGCAGTATTTT. Protein sequence: CASSEVAGGWDTQYF.

This clonotype was picked up many times. CDR3 loop: CASTRGGTGGNEQFF. The CDR3 DNA reads TGTGCCAGCACCCGCGGAGGGACAGGGGGCAATGAGCAGTTCTTC. This chain connects TRBV28 to TRBJ2-1; 11 nucleotides match TRBD1. The CDR3 is made up of 15 amino acids. Germline V gene sequence: CDR1 MDHEN, CDR2 SYDVKM. The trim removed 7 bases at V and 6 bases at J, leaving 8 bases unmatched. The variable domain in full, completed from reference TRBV28 and TRBJ2-1, reads DVKVTQSSRYLVKRTGEKVFLECVQDMDHENMFWYRQDPGLGLRLIYFSYDVKMKEKGDIPEGYSVSREKKERFSLILESASTNQTSMYLCASTRGGTGGNEQFFGPGTRLTVL.

The table lists this clonotype with a few counts. This may be a read error, as it is one base from a much larger clone. The chain joins TRBV3-1 to TRBJ2-7; no clear D. The CDR3 totals 14 residues. The germline V gene encodes CDR1 LGHDT and CDR2 YNNKEL (reference sequence). CDR3 in amino acids: CASSQEGQFYGQYF. In nucleotides, the CDR3 is TGTGCCAGCAGCCAAGAAGGCCAGTTCTACGGGCAGTACTTC.

About this clonotype itself: The CDR3 ends on some other residue instead of the conserved phenylalanine or tryptophan, so this is likely a read error. This chain uses TRBV6-1 with TRBJ1-6; TRBD1 is a possible D gene (5 bases). The CDR3 covers 13 residues. V dropped 2 bases and J dropped 9 bases, with 8 bases sitting between them. Germline V lookup: CDR1 MNHNS, CDR2 SASEGT. CDR3 amino acids: CASSETGGSPLHL. CDR3 DNA: TGTGCCAGCAGTGAAACCGGGGGTTCACCCCTCCACCTT.

This clonotype was seen only a few times. Here the CDR3 DNA reads TGTGCCAGTTCCGGGTTCAGCTCCTACGAGCAGTACTTC. This gives the protein CASSGFSSYEQYF. This chain connects TRBV19 to TRBJ2-7; D is ambiguous. The V and J ends lost 8 bases and 0 bases respectively, with 11 bases between them. Germline assignment: CDR1 LNHDA and CDR2 SQIVND (reference sequence). The CDR3 loop spans 13 amino acids.

V is TRBV7-9 and J is TRBJ1-2; TRBD1 agrees at 7 bases. Looked up from germline, CDR1 is SEHNR and CDR2 is FQNEAQ (reference sequence). V lost 5 bases, J lost 5 bases, and 11 bases stayed unmatched. The CDR3 sequence is 15 residues long. The CDR3 sequence is CASSRPGRGTYGYTF. CDR3 DNA sequence: TGTGCCAGCAGCCGACCCGGCAGGGGGACTTATGGCTACACCTTC.

The chain recombines TRBV5-1 with TRBJ1-4, with D tentatively TRBD1 (5 bases). The CDR3 contains 16 residues. Between the trimmed V and J ends, which lost 0 bases and 6 bases, there was a span of 15 bases. CDR1 is SGHRS and CDR2 is YFSETQ in the germline V gene. In DNA form, the CDR3 reads TGCGCCAGCAGCTTGGCCGGGAGGGGCGCGGATGAAAAACTGTTTTTT. This encodes CASSLAGRGADEKLFF.

This clonotype was picked up a small number of times. CDR3 in amino acids: CASSGRQGTGETQYF. In DNA form, the CDR3 reads TGCGCCAGCAGCGGCAGACAGGGAACCGGAGAGACCCAGTACTTC. The rearrangement uses TRBV5-1 and TRBJ2-5, with 7 bases identical to TRBD1. The CDR3 length is 15 residues. The V segment lost 4 bases and the J segment 4 bases; nucleotides outside the gene matches: 10. CDR1 is SGHRS, CDR2 YFSETQ, per germline.

The chain combines TRBV11-3 with TRBJ2-2; 10 nucleotides agree with TRBD2. The germline V gene encodes CDR1 SGHNT and CDR2 YENEEA. The V segment lost 5 bases and the J segment 1 base; nucleotides outside the gene matches: 4. The CDR3 spans 16 residues. The CDR3 DNA is TGTGCCAGCAGCCCCCGACTAGCGGGGAACACCGGGGAGCTGTTTTTT. Amino acid sequence: CASSPRLAGNTGELFF.

This clonotype was counted ten times or more. The rearrangement uses TRBV6-5 and TRBJ2-7, with 7 bases aligning to TRBD1. The CDR3 length is 14 residues. V gave up 4 bases and J gave up 4 bases; unmatched junction bases: 7. The V gene's germline CDR1 is MNHEY and CDR2 SVGAGI. CDR3 residues: CASSFPGQPYEQYF. As DNA, the CDR3 is TGTGCCAGCAGTTTCCCGGGACAGCCATACGAGCAGTACTTC.

The gene calls are TRBV13 and TRBJ2-7; the match to TRBD1 covers 8 bases. Germline-derived CDR1 and CDR2 are PRHDT and FYEKMQ (reference sequence). This CDR3 region has 16 residues. After removal of 5 bases from V and 0 bases from J, the junction contained 9 bases not matched to a gene. For the CDR3, the DNA is TGTGCCAGCAGCACCTCAGTGACAGGGGTCTCCTACGAGCAGTACTTC. This gives the protein CASSTSVTGVSYEQYF.

This clonotype showed up just a few times. The rearrangement links TRBV11-3 to TRBJ1-6; D possibly corresponds to TRBD1 (5 bases). Per the germline V gene, CDR1 is SGHNT and CDR2 is YENEEA. V was cut by 1 base and J by 10 bases, with 11 bases left in between. The CDR3 consists of 14 residues. CDR3 in amino acids: CASSLGSGGSPLHF. In DNA form, the CDR3 reads TGTGCCAGCAGCTTAGGCAGCGGGGGATCACCCCTCCACTTT.

This clonotype was observed at least ten times. Germline is not matched at one junction end, which may reflect a read error. The rearrangement joins TRBV10-3 to TRBJ1-1; D ambiguous. Germline CDR1 ENHRY, CDR2 SYGVKD. The CDR3 is 13 amino acids. The CDR3 DNA reads as TGTGCCATCAGTGCTATCGAGAACGCTGAAGCTTTCTTT. It codes for CAISAIENAEAFF.

The chain combines TRBV4-2 with TRBJ1-5, with 9 positions matching TRBD1. This CDR3 contains 18 residues. The J segment lost 1 base and the V segment lost 0 bases, leaving 7 bases of the junction unmatched. The germline gives CDR1 LGHNA, CDR2 YNFKEQ. The CDR3 bases are TGTGCCAGCAGCCAAGATCTTGGCGGACAGGGGAGCAATCAGCCCCAGCATTTT. This encodes CASSQDLGGQGSNQPQHF.

The rearrangement joins TRBV28 to TRBJ2-1; 7 bases line up with TRBD1. CDR1 is MDHEN and CDR2 is SYDVKM in the germline V gene. The CDR3 has 16 residues. V lost 5 bases to trimming and J lost 0 bases; unmatched junction nucleotides: 7. The CDR3 here is CASSHIPGGSYNEQFF. The CDR3 DNA reads TGTGCCAGCAGTCATATCCCAGGGGGCTCCTACAATGAGCAGTTCTTC.

In this sample, this clonotype turned up a few times. This chain connects TRBV6-1 to TRBJ2-2; tentatively, D is TRBD1 (6 bases). This CDR3 is 15 amino acids long. CDR1 is MNHNS, CDR2 SASEGT, per germline. The CDR3 region is CVQRTDRGNTGELFF. As DNA, the CDR3 is TGTGTCCAAAGGACAGACCGGGGGAACACCGGGGAGCTGTTTTTT.

As to this clonotype: Germline is not matched at one junction end, which may reflect a read error. The rearrangement joins TRBV3-1 to TRBJ2-3; the D is unclear. The CDR3 consists of 15 residues. Germline lookup yields CDR1 LGHDT and CDR2 YNNKEL (reference sequence). The CDR3 nucleotides are TGTGCCAGCAGCCAAGTCTCACGAAGCACAGATACGCGGTATTTT. Protein: CASSQVSRSTDTRYF.

The table lists this clonotype with many counts. This chain joins TRBV6-5 and TRBJ2-3; TRBD1 agrees at 10 bases. V lost 4 bases and J lost 9; bases outside the gene matches: 1. Germline V gene data show CDR1 as MNHEY and CDR2 as SVGAGI. CDR3 size: 12 residues. The CDR3 DNA is TGTGCCAGCAGTTCGGACAGGGGGACGCAGTATTTT. Amino acid sequence: CASSSDRGTQYF.

This clonotype came up a few times. The J gene is TRBJ2-1, the V gene TRBV19; a weak D match, TRBD1 (5 bases). Germline assignment: CDR1 LNHDA and CDR2 SQIVND (reference sequence). Trimming pared 1 base from V and 7 bases from J, leaving 14 bases between. The CDR3 sequence is 15 residues long. CDR3: CASSIAPGPWNEQFF. The CDR3 nucleotides read TGTGCCAGTAGTATAGCGCCAGGGCCCTGGAATGAGCAGTTCTTC.

The chain links TRBV11-2 to TRBJ1-3; 10 bases match TRBD1. V lost 3 bases, J lost 3 bases, and 11 bases stayed unmatched. The CDR3 has 18 amino acids. Germline V gene data show CDR1 as SGHAT and CDR2 as FQNNGV. The CDR3 DNA is TGTGCCAGCAGCTTTACCCCAGGACAGGGGGGATTTGGAAACACCATATATTTT. As protein: CASSFTPGQGGFGNTIYF.

This clonotype was counted a few times. The rearrangement links TRBV13 to TRBJ2-7; 8 bases match TRBD1. V lost 5 bases and J lost 6; bases outside the gene matches: 6. This CDR3 comprises 13 residues. The germline gives CDR1 PRHDT, CDR2 FYEKMQ (reference sequence). The CDR3 spells CASSVRQGTEQYF. In DNA, the CDR3 is TGTGCCAGCAGCGTCCGACAGGGGACCGAGCAGTACTTC.

This clonotype was detected a few times. This sequence joins TRBV19 and TRBJ1-5; the D is unclear. V was pared by 3 bases and J by 0 bases, with 6 bases between. The CDR3 spans 14 residues. The germline V gene has CDR1 LNHDA and CDR2 SQIVND (reference sequence). This chain's CDR3 is CASSISYSNQPQHF. CDR3 bases: TGTGCCAGTAGTATCAGTTATAGCAATCAGCCCCAGCATTTT.

This clonotype was recorded once. Sequence at one end of the junction differs from germline and may be a read error. The CDR3 bases are TGCGCCAGCAGCCTCTACGGGGGGCATGGAGATACGCAGTATTTT. The encoded protein is CASSLYGGHGDTQYF. This chain connects TRBV7-9 to TRBJ2-3, with D perhaps TRBD2 (7 bases). CDR1 is SEHNR and CDR2 is FQNEAQ in the germline V gene (reference sequence). This CDR3 comprises 15 residues.

This clonotype was counted ten times or more. The J gene is TRBJ2-3, the V gene TRBV12-3 or TRBV12-4; 13 bases match TRBD2. The V gene end was trimmed by 7 bases and the J gene end by 1 base; junction bases not matched to a gene: 8. The CDR3 is made up of 17 amino acids. The CDR3 spells CASTTGLAGSRTDTQYF. The DNA of the CDR3 is TGTGCCAGCACCACGGGACTAGCGGGGTCCCGCACAGATACGCAGTATTTT.

This clonotype was detected many times. V and J are TRBV6-1 and TRBJ1-2, with 8 bases fitting TRBD1. The CDR3 has 14 amino acids. Germline trimming cut 5 bases from V and 7 bases from J; bases unmatched to any gene: 9. Looked up from germline, CDR1 is MNHNS and CDR2 is SASEGT. This chain's CDR3 is CASSRTGFESGYTF. CDR3 bases: TGTGCCAGCAGTCGGACAGGGTTTGAAAGTGGCTACACCTTC.

The chain recombines TRBV4-1 with TRBJ2-7; no clear D. With 5 bases removed from V and 3 bases from J, the gap between germline ends came to 11 bases. The CDR3 runs 13 residues. Germline V CDR1 and CDR2: MGHRA, YSYEKL. The CDR3 loop reads CASSSEAGYEQYF. The CDR3 nucleotides are TGCGCCAGCAGCAGCGAAGCAGGCTACGAGCAGTACTTC.